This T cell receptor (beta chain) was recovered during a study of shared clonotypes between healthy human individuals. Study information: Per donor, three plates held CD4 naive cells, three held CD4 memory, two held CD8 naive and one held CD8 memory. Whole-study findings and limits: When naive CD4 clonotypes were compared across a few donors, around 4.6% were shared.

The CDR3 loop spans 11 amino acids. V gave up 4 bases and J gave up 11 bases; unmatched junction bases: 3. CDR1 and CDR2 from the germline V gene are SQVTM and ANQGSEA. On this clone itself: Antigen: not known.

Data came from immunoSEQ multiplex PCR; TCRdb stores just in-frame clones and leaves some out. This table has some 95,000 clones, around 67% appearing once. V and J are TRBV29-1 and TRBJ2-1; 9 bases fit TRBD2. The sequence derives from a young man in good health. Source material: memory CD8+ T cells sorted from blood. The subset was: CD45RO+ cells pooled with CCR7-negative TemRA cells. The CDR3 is CSVGLAGQQFF. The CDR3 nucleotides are TGCAGCGTTGGCCTAGCGGGACAGCAGTTCTTC.